Below, 26 T cell receptor beta chains from the same sample are listed, as sequenced in a study of Graves' ophthalmopathy and Graves' hyperthyroidism. CDR3 regions of TCR beta were amplified from RNA transcripts. HTBI-primed RT-PCR formed the first round, and a multiplex PCR formed the second. In TCRdb, the multiplex PCR reads were re-called with MiXCR into one record per CDR3 protein. This sample has around 1.1 million distinct CDR3 sequences, with about 40% found just once. Sequenced input: peripheral blood or thyroid tissue (not recorded which). All receptors derive from an adult man with Graves' hyperthyroidism.

This clonotype has only a few counts. CDR3 sequence (DNA): TGTGCTGGGGCAGCTTCCTTTAACTATGGCTACACCTTC. This sequence encodes CAGAASFNYGYTF. The gene calls are TRBV7-2 and TRBJ1-2, with D perhaps matching TRBD1 (5 bases). CDR1 is SGHTA, CDR2 FQGNSA, per germline. The CDR3 has 13 amino acids.

The chain is built from TRBV5-8 and TRBJ2-5; D call uncertain. The V and J ends lost 2 bases and 0 bases respectively, with 17 bases between them. Germline V lookup: CDR1 SGHTS, CDR2 YDEGEE. The CDR3 extends over 17 amino acids. The CDR3 here is CASSLVRPLGYQETQYF. The CDR3 region has the DNA TGTGCCAGCAGCTTAGTGCGCCCCCTCGGATACCAAGAGACCCAGTACTTC.

This clonotype was observed many times. V and J are TRBV24-1 and TRBJ2-5, with TRBD1 identical over 9 bases. Germline loops: CDR1 KGHDR, CDR2 SFDVKD. V trimming: 7 bases; J trimming: 5 bases; junction bases outside the gene matches: 13. This CDR3 spans 16 amino acids. This CDR3 reads CATSGNSHRGPETQYF. The CDR3 region has the DNA TGTGCCACCAGCGGTAACAGCCACAGGGGGCCCGAGACCCAGTACTTC.

The sample holds many counts of this clonotype. The chain joins TRBV7-2 to TRBJ1-2, with 8 nucleotides matching TRBD1. The CDR3 consists of 14 residues. The V and J ends lost 5 bases and 2 bases, in that order; junction bases with no gene match: 4. CDR1 and CDR2 (germline): SGHTA, FQGNSA. CDR3 in DNA: TGTGCCAGCAGCCAGGGGACAGGCAACTATGGCTACACCTTC. Protein: CASSQGTGNYGYTF.

V is TRBV28 and J is TRBJ1-1; possible D gene TRBD1, 5 bases. CDR3 length: 12 amino acids. Germline lookup yields CDR1 MDHEN and CDR2 SYDVKM. Trimming took 5 bases from V and 10 from J, leaving 14 bases between them. The CDR3 DNA reads TGTGCCAGCAGTACATGGGTGGGGCGAGCTTTCTTT. Translation: CASSTWVGRAFF. The entire variable domain, with the rest obtained from reference TRBV28 and TRBJ1-1, is as follows: DVKVTQSSRYLVKRTGEKVFLECVQDMDHENMFWYRQDPGLGLRLIYFSYDVKMKEKGDIPEGYSVSREKKERFSLILESASTNQTSMYLCASSTWVGRAFFGQGTRLTVV.

Of note for this clonotype: A read error may be the cause here, since a much bigger clone is one base away. The gene calls are TRBV10-2 and TRBJ2-7; no reliable D call. Germline loops: CDR1 WSHSY, CDR2 SAAADI. V was cut by 7 bases and J by 2 bases, with 12 bases left in between. The CDR3 totals 13 residues. CDR3 bases: TGCGCCAGCAACCCGGGCAGTGCCTACGAGCAGTACTTC. Its protein product is CASNPGSAYEQYF.

This clonotype has just a few counts. The chain is built from TRBV5-1 and TRBJ1-5, with no clear D. Trimming took off 4 bases at V and 1 base at J, with 15 bases between the two ends. Germline-derived CDR1 and CDR2 are SGHRS and YFSETQ. The length of the CDR3 is 16 residues. CDR3 coding DNA: TGCGCCAGCAGCCCTCTTTGGGCCTTCAGCAATCAGCCCCAGCATTTT. This translates into CASSPLWAFSNQPQHF.

The chain links TRBV25-1 to TRBJ2-7, with TRBD1 matching 7 bases. Germline CDR1 reads MGHDK; CDR2 reads SYGVNS. This CDR3 has 13 amino acids. The DNA of the CDR3 is TGTGCTAGTAAACCGGGACAGCTCTACGAGCAGTACTTC. It codes for CASKPGQLYEQYF.

J is TRBJ2-2 and V is TRBV10-3; D is unclear. Trimming left V 0 bases short and J 2 bases short, with 10 bases between. The germline gives CDR1 ENHRY, CDR2 SYGVKD. This CDR3 has 16 amino acids. CDR3 bases: TGTGCCATCAGTGAGTCGATTTCTTCAAACACCGGGGAGCTGTTTTTT. Protein product: CAISESISSNTGELFF.

CDR3 sequence reads: CSARPGGQETQYF. CDR3 bases: TGCAGTGCTAGACCGGGGGGGCAAGAGACCCAGTACTTC. This rearrangement joins TRBV20-1 to TRBJ2-5; 8 positions match TRBD2. The CDR3 spans 13 residues. Germline loops: CDR1 DFQATT, CDR2 SNEGSKA (reference sequence). V was clipped by 2 bases and J by 2 bases; unmatched bases: 1.

This clonotype was picked up a small number of times. This chain uses TRBV12-3 or TRBV12-4 with TRBJ1-4; D is ambiguous. The V end lost 2 bases, the J end lost 5 bases, and 12 bases lay between the germline ends. This CDR3 has 15 residues. The chain's CDR3 is CASSLWRSGNEKLFF. The CDR3 bases are TGTGCCAGCAGTTTATGGAGGTCGGGAAATGAAAAACTGTTTTTT.

The rearrangement links TRBV6-5 to TRBJ2-7; no reliable D call. Looked up from germline, CDR1 is MNHEY and CDR2 is SVGAGI. Trimming took 5 bases from V and 13 from J, leaving 18 bases between them. The CDR3 has 12 residues. For the CDR3, the DNA is TGTGCCAGCAGTGATGATATCGGCCTTCCCTACTTC. This codes for CASSDDIGLPYF.

The gene calls are TRBV19 and TRBJ2-2; TRBD2 matches 9 bases. The CDR3 covers 15 residues. CDR1 is LNHDA and CDR2 is SQIVND in the germline V gene (reference sequence). The V and J ends lost 4 bases and 3 bases, in that order; junction bases with no gene match: 3. As DNA, the CDR3 is TGTGCCAGTAGTAGCTGGACTAGCGACACCGGGGAGCTGTTTTTT. The encoded protein is CASSSWTSDTGELFF.

This clonotype has ten or more counts. The chain uses TRBV12-3 or TRBV12-4 and TRBJ2-2, with D unresolved. The V and J ends lost 6 bases and 6 bases respectively, with 11 bases between them. The CDR3 has 13 amino acids. CDR3 loop: CASSPAFAGELFF. CDR3 nucleotides: TGTGCCAGCAGCCCCGCGTTCGCCGGGGAGCTGTTTTTT.

Ten or more counts support this clonotype. The chain recombines TRBV20-1 with TRBJ2-7; TRBD1 aligns across 8 bases. In germline, CDR1 is DFQATT, CDR2 SNEGSKA (reference sequence). With 0 bases clipped from V and 6 bases from J, the junction kept 10 bases outside the gene matches. The CDR3 sequence is 15 residues long. The CDR3 DNA reads TGCAGTGCTAGAGATAGAGGCAGGGGGCACTTCGAGCAGTACTTC. The encoded protein is CSARDRGRGHFEQYF.

This clonotype was observed a handful of times. This sequence joins TRBV4-3 and TRBJ2-2, with no clear D. CDR3 length: 14 amino acids. The germline V and J ends were trimmed by 1 base and 8 bases, with 11 bases remaining between them. CDR1 and CDR2 (germline): LGHNA, YSLEER. Here the CDR3 DNA reads TGCGCCAGCAGCCAAGTTTTTGGGCGAGGGGAGCTGTTTTTT. Amino acid sequence: CASSQVFGRGELFF.

This clonotype has just a few counts. With a much larger clone just one base away, this may be a read error. This rearrangement joins TRBV7-9 to TRBJ1-5; D is uncertain. Germline CDR1 SEHNR, CDR2 FQNEAQ (reference sequence). CDR3 length: 13 amino acids. Trimming took 5 bases from V and 10 from J, leaving 15 bases between them. In DNA form, the CDR3 reads TGTGCCAGCAGCCCAAAGCAGGCCGATCCCCAGCATTTT. Protein product: CASSPKQADPQHF.

This clonotype was seen only a few times. This sequence joins TRBV6-6 and TRBJ1-3, with 8 bases matching TRBD1. Germline assignment: CDR1 MNHNY and CDR2 SVGAGI (reference sequence). V lost 0 bases to trimming and J lost 2 bases; unmatched junction nucleotides: 3. The CDR3 runs 16 residues. The CDR3 DNA follows: TGTGCCAGCAGTTACTCCGGGACAGGTCCTGGAAACACCATATATTTT. Translating it yields CASSYSGTGPGNTIYF.

This clonotype was found a few times. The rearrangement joins TRBV9 to TRBJ2-2, with 7 positions matching TRBD2. J lost 6 bases, V lost 0 bases, and 5 bases had no gene match. Looked up from germline, CDR1 is SGDLS and CDR2 is YYNGEE. The CDR3 has 15 residues. This CDR3 is CASSVGGRVAGELFF. DNA of the CDR3: TGTGCCAGCAGCGTAGGGGGGAGGGTCGCCGGGGAGCTGTTTTTT.

This clonotype was recorded many times. The J gene is TRBJ1-5, the V gene TRBV2; TRBD1 aligns across 9 bases. V shed 6 bases, J shed 6 bases, and the junction held 6 bases outside the gene matches. This CDR3 comprises 14 residues. Germline V gene lookup returns CDR1 SNHLY and CDR2 FYNNEI. CDR3 in amino acids: CASRTGGEGQPQHF. CDR3 nucleotide sequence: TGTGCCAGCAGAACAGGGGGCGAGGGTCAGCCCCAGCATTTT.

Only one count was recorded for this clonotype. The V gene is TRBV20-1, the J gene TRBJ2-7, with D possibly TRBD2 on 6 matching bases. The J call may not be correct, given that the DNA end is closer to TRBJ2-1. The CDR3 consists of 14 residues. Per germline, CDR1 DFQATT and CDR2 SNEGSKA (reference sequence). Here the CDR3 DNA reads TGCAGTGCTAGAGAGGGGCCTAGCGATAATGAGCAGTTCTTC. Amino acids: CSAREGPSDNEQFF.

The chain carries TRBV19 and TRBJ1-5; no clear D. The germline V gene has CDR1 LNHDA and CDR2 SQIVND (reference sequence). CDR3 length equals 13 residues. V shed 3 bases and J shed 7 bases, with 10 bases lying between them. The CDR3 DNA reads as TGTGCCAGTAGTATTGGGCAAGGCCAGCCCCAGCATTTT. It encodes CASSIGQGQPQHF.

As to this clonotype: Sequence at one end of the junction differs from germline and may be a read error. The V call is TRBV5-1, the J call TRBJ2-2, with 10 bases matching TRBD2. The CDR3 totals 17 residues. CDR1 SGHRS and CDR2 YFSETQ come from the germline V gene. In nucleotides, the CDR3 is TGCGCCAGCAGCCCGAGAGCGGGAGGGATGAACATCGGGGAGCTGTTTTTT. This sequence encodes CASSPRAGGMNIGELFF.

This rearrangement joins TRBV4-1 to TRBJ2-7; D gene ambiguous. There are 14 residues in the CDR3. The germline V and J ends were trimmed by 0 bases and 3 bases, with 9 bases remaining between them. Looked up from germline, CDR1 is MGHRA and CDR2 is YSYEKL. CDR3 residues: CASSQDPINYEQYF. The CDR3 DNA follows: TGCGCCAGCAGCCAAGATCCCATAAACTACGAGCAGTACTTC.

This sequence joins TRBV4-3 and TRBJ2-7; TRBD1 matches 7 bases. The trim removed 0 bases at V and 5 bases at J, leaving 10 bases unmatched. Germline V gene lookup returns CDR1 LGHNA and CDR2 YSLEER. CDR3 length: 16 amino acids. In DNA form, the CDR3 reads TGCGCCAGCAGCCAAGAGATAAAGGGGGCAGTGGACGAGCAGTACTTC. It encodes CASSQEIKGAVDEQYF.

In its sample, this clonotype was seen many times. The chain joins TRBV5-1 to TRBJ1-2; TRBD1 aligns across 9 bases. With 4 bases clipped from V and 2 bases from J, the junction kept 3 bases outside the gene matches. The CDR3 loop spans 14 amino acids. The germline gives CDR1 SGHRS, CDR2 YFSETQ. The CDR3 nucleotides are TGCGCCAGCAGCACGGGACAGGGAAACTATGGCTACACCTTC. It encodes CASSTGQGNYGYTF.